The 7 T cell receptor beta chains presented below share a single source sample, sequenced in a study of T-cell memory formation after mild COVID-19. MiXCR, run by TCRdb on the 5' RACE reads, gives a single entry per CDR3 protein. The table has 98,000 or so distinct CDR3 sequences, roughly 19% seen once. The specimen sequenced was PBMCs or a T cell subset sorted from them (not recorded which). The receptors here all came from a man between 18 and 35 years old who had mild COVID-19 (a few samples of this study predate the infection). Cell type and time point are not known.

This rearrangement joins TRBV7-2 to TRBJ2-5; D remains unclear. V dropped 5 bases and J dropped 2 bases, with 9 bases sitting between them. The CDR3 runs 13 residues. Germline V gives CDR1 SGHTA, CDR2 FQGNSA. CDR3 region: CASSETLQETQYF. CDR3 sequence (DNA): TGTGCCAGCAGCGAGACTCTACAAGAGACCCAGTACTTC.

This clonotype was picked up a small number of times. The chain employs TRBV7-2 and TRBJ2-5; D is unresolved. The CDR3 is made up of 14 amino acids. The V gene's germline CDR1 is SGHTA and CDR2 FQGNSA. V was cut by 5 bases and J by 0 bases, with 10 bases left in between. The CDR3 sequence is CASSQRSNQETQYF. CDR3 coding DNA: TGTGCCAGCAGCCAACGGTCTAACCAAGAGACCCAGTACTTC.

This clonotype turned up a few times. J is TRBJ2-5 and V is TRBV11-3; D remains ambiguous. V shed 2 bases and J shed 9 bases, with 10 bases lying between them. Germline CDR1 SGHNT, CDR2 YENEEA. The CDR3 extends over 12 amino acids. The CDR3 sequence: CASSLSSGPQYF. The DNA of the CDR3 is TGTGCCAGCAGCTTAAGTTCGGGCCCCCAGTACTTC.

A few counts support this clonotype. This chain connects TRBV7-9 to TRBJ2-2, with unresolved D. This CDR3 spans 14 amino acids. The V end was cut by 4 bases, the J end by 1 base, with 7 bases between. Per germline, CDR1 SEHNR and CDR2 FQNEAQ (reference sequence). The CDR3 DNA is TGTGCCAGCAGCTCCTTGATGAACACCGGGGAGCTGTTTTTT. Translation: CASSSLMNTGELFF.

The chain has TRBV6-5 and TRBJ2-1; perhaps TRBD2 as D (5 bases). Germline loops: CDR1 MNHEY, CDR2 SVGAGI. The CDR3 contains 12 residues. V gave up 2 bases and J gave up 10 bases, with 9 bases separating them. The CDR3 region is CASSYAEDEQFF. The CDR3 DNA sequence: TGTGCCAGCAGTTACGCGGAGGACGAGCAGTTCTTC.

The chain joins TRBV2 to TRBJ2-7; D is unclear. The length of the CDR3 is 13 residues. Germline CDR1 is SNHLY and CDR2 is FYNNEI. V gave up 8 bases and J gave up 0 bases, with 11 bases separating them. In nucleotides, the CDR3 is TGTGCCAGCGAAAGGGAAGCCTCCTACGAGCAGTACGTC. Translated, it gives CASEREASYEQYV.

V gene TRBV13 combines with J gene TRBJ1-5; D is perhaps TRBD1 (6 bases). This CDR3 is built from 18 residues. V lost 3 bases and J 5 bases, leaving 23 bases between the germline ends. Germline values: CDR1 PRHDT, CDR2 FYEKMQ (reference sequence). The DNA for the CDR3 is TGTGCCAGCAGCTTTAGGTTGGGGGCGCGAGATCAGTATCAGCCCCAGCATTTT. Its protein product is CASSFRLGARDQYQPQHF.